Listed here are 22 T cell receptor beta chains from one sample, sequenced in a study of T-cell memory formation after mild COVID-19. TCRdb re-derived calls from the 5' RACE reads in MiXCR, one entry per CDR3 protein. The sample shows about 610,000 distinct CDR3 sequences, around a sixth of them seen only once. The source material was PBMCs or a T cell subset sorted from them (not recorded which). These TCRs come from an adult woman who had mild COVID-19 (a few samples of this study predate the infection). Cell type and time point are not known.

This clonotype has only a few counts. The chain carries TRBV5-1 and TRBJ2-3; 11 positions match TRBD2. V trimming: 1 base; J trimming: 2 bases; junction bases outside the gene matches: 9. The CDR3 loop spans 18 amino acids. The germline CDR1 and CDR2 sequences are SGHRS and YFSETQ. Here the CDR3 reads CASSLLAGGRTHTDTQYF. DNA for the CDR3: TGCGCCAGCAGCTTGCTAGCGGGGGGTCGAACCCACACAGATACGCAGTATTTT.

The J gene is TRBJ2-3, the V gene TRBV7-3; D is possibly TRBD1 (5 bases). The V and J ends lost 4 bases and 0 bases respectively, with 23 bases between them. Germline values: CDR1 SGHTA, CDR2 FQGTGA. The CDR3 runs to 19 residues. As DNA, the CDR3 is TGTGCCAGCAGCTCCTTCGTGGGGCTAACTCGGTCTAGCACAGATACGCAGTATTTT. Its protein is CASSSFVGLTRSSTDTQYF.

This clonotype showed up just a few times. The J gene is TRBJ2-3, the V gene TRBV14; D call uncertain. Per germline, CDR1 SGHDN and CDR2 FVKESK. The CDR3 is made up of 14 amino acids. Between the trimmed V and J ends, which lost 1 base and 2 bases, there was a span of 7 bases. The CDR3: CASSQVAPTDTQYF. The DNA for the CDR3 is TGTGCCAGCAGCCAAGTTGCTCCCACAGATACGCAGTATTTT.

There are a few counts of this clonotype. The chain employs TRBV14 and TRBJ1-4; D ambiguous. The CDR3 contains 15 residues. V was shortened by 1 base and J by 5 bases, with 11 bases between the two germline ends. Germline V gene sequence: CDR1 SGHDN, CDR2 FVKESK. CDR3 sequence reads: CASSQVPGSNEKLFF. CDR3 nucleotides: TGTGCCAGCAGCCAAGTTCCGGGTTCGAATGAAAAACTGTTTTTT.

This clonotype was counted only a few times. This rearrangement joins TRBV6-5 to TRBJ2-7; D may correspond to TRBD1 or TRBD2 (5 bases each). The V and J ends lost 10 bases and 6 bases respectively, with 19 bases between them. CDR1 is MNHEY, CDR2 SVGAGI, per germline. The CDR3 contains 13 residues. In nucleotides, the CDR3 is TGTGCCACTAGCCGGGACGGATTGGGCGAGCAGTACGTC. It yields the protein CATSRDGLGEQYV.

The rearrangement joins TRBV24-1 to TRBJ2-3; 8 nucleotides line up with TRBD2. Germline-derived CDR1 and CDR2 are KGHDR and SFDVKD. The CDR3 consists of 16 residues. Losses at the gene ends were 1 base for V and 1 base for J; bases not matched to a gene: 3. CDR3 in DNA: TGTGCCACCAGTGATTTAGGAGCGGGAGGCACAGATACGCAGTATTTT. Its translation is CATSDLGAGGTDTQYF.

This clonotype turned up a few times. V gene TRBV7-6 combines with J gene TRBJ2-7; 8 nucleotides agree with TRBD1. Trimming took 4 bases from V and 3 from J; bases not matched to a gene: 11. CDR3 size: 16 residues. Germline CDR1 SGHVS, CDR2 FNYEAQ. The CDR3 nucleotides are TGTGCCAGCAGCTCCGGACAGGGCGAGGGGGGCTACGAGCAGTACTTC. It specifies CASSSGQGEGGYEQYF.

This chain connects TRBV18 to TRBJ1-2, with TRBD1 matching over 7 bases. The CDR3 is made up of 14 amino acids. Trimming at V came to 1 base and at J to 7 bases, leaving 6 bases not matched to a gene. Looked up from germline, CDR1 is KGHSH and CDR2 is LQKENI. CDR3 sequence reads: CASSPRRQGSGYTF. The DNA for the CDR3 is TGTGCCAGCTCACCACGCCGACAGGGATCTGGCTACACCTTC.

In its sample, this clonotype was seen a few times. V gene TRBV7-3 combines with J gene TRBJ2-2; D ambiguous. CDR1 SGHTA and CDR2 FQGTGA come from the germline V gene. The CDR3 has 14 residues. V was pared by 6 bases and J by 6 bases, with 14 bases between. CDR3 region: CASSPGPLSGELFF. CDR3 bases: TGTGCCAGCAGTCCGGGTCCGCTATCCGGGGAGCTGTTTTTT.

This clonotype appeared a few times. The V and J genes are TRBV20-1 and TRBJ2-5; possible D gene TRBD2, 6 bases. From germline, CDR1 is DFQATT and CDR2 SNEGSKA (reference sequence). Trimming pared 0 bases from V and 5 bases from J, leaving 13 bases between. The CDR3 totals 14 residues. This chain's CDR3 is CSAREGTPRETQYF. CDR3 in DNA: TGCAGTGCTAGAGAAGGGACTCCCAGGGAGACCCAGTACTTC.

The CDR3 bases are TGTGCCAGCAGTTTAGACCGGGGGCGAAGGGGACCCCTAGGTTCACCCCTCCACTTT. Translating gives CASSLDRGRRGPLGSPLHF. V usage is TRBV12-3 or TRBV12-4 and J usage is TRBJ1-6; a possible D gene is TRBD1 (6 bases). The CDR3 consists of 19 residues. V dropped 1 base and J dropped 9 bases, with 25 bases sitting between them.

This chain uses TRBV7-9 with TRBJ2-7, with D unresolved. V was clipped by 3 bases and J by 5 bases, with 8 bases between them. The germline V gene has CDR1 SEHNR and CDR2 FQNEAQ (reference sequence). This CDR3 contains 12 residues. CDR3 DNA sequence: TGTGCCAGCAGCTTTATTCAGCACGAGCAGTACTTC. This encodes CASSFIQHEQYF.

The rearrangement links TRBV5-5 to TRBJ2-3, with 8 bases lining up with TRBD1. The CDR3 loop spans 13 amino acids. Per the germline V gene, CDR1 is SGHKS and CDR2 is YYEKEE (reference sequence). Trimming cost V 5 bases and J 6 bases; bases outside gene matches: 5. The CDR3 loop reads CASRSRQGDTQYF. CDR3 in DNA: TGTGCCAGCAGGTCGCGACAGGGGGATACGCAGTATTTT.

This clonotype was detected many times. CDR3 loop: CSARGGAAEETQYF. The DNA of the CDR3 is TGCAGTGCTAGAGGAGGGGCCGCCGAAGAGACCCAGTACTTC. The J gene is TRBJ2-5, the V gene TRBV20-1; D may match TRBD1 or TRBD2 (5 bases each). Germline CDR1 reads DFQATT; CDR2 reads SNEGSKA (reference sequence). Trimming cost V 1 base and J 3 bases, with 12 bases left between them. CDR3 size: 14 residues.

Only a few counts were recorded for this clonotype. V is TRBV4-1 and J is TRBJ1-5; D unclear. This CDR3 has 16 amino acids. The germline gives CDR1 MGHRA, CDR2 YSYEKL. V was pared by 1 base and J by 0 bases, with 10 bases between. DNA for the CDR3: TGCGCCAGCAGCCAAGTCCCACTACCTAGCAATCAGCCCCAGCATTTT. This encodes CASSQVPLPSNQPQHF.

V and J are TRBV30 and TRBJ1-5; possible D gene TRBD1, 5 bases. V dropped 4 bases and J dropped 4 bases, with 17 bases sitting between them. The CDR3 contains 15 residues. The germline CDR1 and CDR2 sequences are GTSNPN and SVGIG (reference sequence). CDR3 bases: TGTGCCTGGAACGGGCAGGGAGATTGGAATCAGCCCCAGCATTTT. Residues: CAWNGQGDWNQPQHF.

Only a few counts were recorded for this clonotype. The J gene is TRBJ1-1, the V gene TRBV7-9; D possibly corresponds to TRBD1 (6 bases). CDR1 and CDR2 (germline): SEHNR, FQNEAQ (reference sequence). This CDR3 comprises 14 residues. V lost 2 bases and J lost 6, with 13 bases in between. Here the CDR3 DNA reads TGTGCCAGCAGCTTATCCCCGGGACAATCTGAAGCTTTCTTT. It is translated as CASSLSPGQSEAFF.

The chain has TRBV12-3 or TRBV12-4 and TRBJ2-7; D remains unclear. V lost 2 bases and J lost 4, with 6 bases in between. The CDR3 is made up of 12 amino acids. The CDR3 reads CASSLWKYEQYF. As DNA, the CDR3 is TGTGCCAGCAGTTTATGGAAGTACGAGCAGTACTTC.

This clonotype came up a few times. The chain links TRBV29-1 to TRBJ1-2, with a possible D match to TRBD1 (6 bases). The CDR3 has 13 residues. The germline V and J ends were trimmed by 7 bases and 4 bases, with 16 bases remaining between them. CDR1 SQVTM and CDR2 ANQGSEA come from the germline V gene. DNA for the CDR3: TGCAGCGCAATTAACAGGGATTCCTATGGCTACACCTTC. This translates into CSAINRDSYGYTF.

This clonotype was counted between two and nine times. The gene calls are TRBV6-1 and TRBJ1-1; perhaps TRBD1 as D (5 bases). Germline values: CDR1 MNHNS, CDR2 SASEGT. The CDR3 spans 13 residues. V lost 6 bases and J 7 bases, leaving 15 bases between the germline ends. This CDR3 is CASRPGLTFEAFF. CDR3 bases: TGTGCCAGCAGGCCGGGACTGACATTTGAAGCTTTCTTT.

The chain has TRBV7-7 and TRBJ2-5, with TRBD1 as a possible D gene (6 bases). CDR1 and CDR2 (germline): SSHAT, FNYEAQ (reference sequence). This CDR3 has 15 residues. Trimming removed 5 bases from V and 2 bases from J, with 15 bases in between. CDR3 nucleotides: TGTGCCAGCAGCCCATCGGGACATTCTCAAGAGACCCAGTACTTC. Translating gives CASSPSGHSQETQYF.

This clonotype showed up just a few times. This rearrangement joins TRBV7-3 to TRBJ2-3; 7 positions agree with TRBD2. V gave up 5 bases and J gave up 0 bases; unmatched junction bases: 8. The CDR3 is 16 amino acids. CDR1 is SGHTA and CDR2 is FQGTGA in the germline V gene. The CDR3: CASSSGSGVSTDTQYF. CDR3 DNA sequence: TGTGCCAGCAGCAGCGGAAGCGGGGTGAGCACAGATACGCAGTATTTT.